This T cell receptor (beta chain) is drawn from a study of blood T cell repertoires in COVID-19 (dated by TCRdb to the early 2020s). For the wider study: Samples from collaborators originated in the United States, Italy and Spain and spanned both the acute and convalescent phases of COVID-19. The repertoires were released in a freely available public database intended as a resource for research on the immune response to SARS-CoV-2. Sample metadata almost always included a de-identified subject ID, COVID-19 status, age in years and sex. Deeply sampled blood TCRbeta repertoires from subjects exposed to, actively infected with, or recovered from COVID-19 were included in the dataset. The prospective study material was composed of cDNA or gDNA derived from T cells, B-cell-depleted T cells, or PBMCs. Samples were obtained from the ongoing ImmuneRACE study (first 160 participants) and from 1,254 subjects provided by 6 global collaborators. Where available, HLA class I and class II types were taken from metadata supplied by the sample provider and were not determined by assay-based typing.

Turning to this clone: What antigen it recognizes has not been identified. Qualities for individual bases were not recorded, and no much larger clone is one base off.

Each collaborating institution followed its own protocols to collect whole blood in K2EDTA tubes. For TCRbeta analysis, collaborator samples were shipped as frozen whole blood, as isolated PBMCs, or as DNA extracted from either sample type. The CDR1 and CDR2 encoded by the germline V gene are SGHRS and YFSETQ. The CDR3 has 16 amino acids, counting the end cysteine and phenylalanine. Only the CDR3 DNA stays, 48 bases, in frame from base 1. From V the trimming removes 4 bases and from J it removes 3 bases, while the gene matches leave 8 bases of the junction unaccounted for. TCRbeta CDR3 regions were amplified from genomic DNA using the immunoSEQ Assay, a bias-controlled multiplex PCR. Turning to the authors' computational methods: The number of nucleated cells in each sample was estimated from the amplification of reference gene primers within the assay. Sequence reads were collapsed and filtered to measure the absolute abundance of every unique TCRbeta CDR3 rearrangement. Productive Simpson clonality was computed per sample as the square root of Simpson's diversity index over productive rearrangements. The table was pulled from immuneACCESS by TCRdb, which kept in-frame rearrangements only. Such tables lose some clones; where checked, under half of the loss comes from unresolved V genes, and the rest has no known cause. D and trimming come from the DNA, and the V and J calls and clone size come from that table. For this sample the table gives some 64,000 clones, of which approximately 88% were detected only once. The ten largest account for about 3.4% of the sample.

The full study reports these points: The quantity of clinical and demographic metadata differed by source and by participant and was supplied without curation.

The receptor's source is a man aged 45-65 years with active COVID-19. The sample comprised peripheral blood. The rearranged chain carries TRBV5-1 and TRBJ2-7, with 12 bases aligning to TRBD2. The CDR3 region reads CASSPEKGLAGYEQYF. The DNA sequence reads TGCGCCAGCAGCCCAGAGAAGGGACTAGCGGGCTACGAGCAGTACTTC.